This TCR beta chain originates from a study of kidney transplant recipient with SARS-CoV-2 infection. This CDR3 spans 17 amino acids. The sample holds a few counts of this clonotype. TCRdb ran MiXCR on the reads and lists one entry per CDR3 protein. The data show 200,000 to 300,000 distinct CDR3 sequences, 29% seen once. This clonotype was obtained from a male patient in his thirties who had COVID-19 and was a kidney transplant recipient. The graft donor may have given rise to some T cells. This material consisted of a blood sample, taken at baseline and between days 110 and 120 from a kidney transplant recipient. The chain links TRBV8-2 to TRBJ2-6; the D call of TRBD1 is as the table states it, not checked on the DNA. TRBV8-2 is a documented pseudogene. DNA of the CDR3: TGTGGCATGTGGGACAGGATAACACAAAGTCGGGCCAACGTCCTGACTTTC. Protein: CGMWDRITQSRANVLTF.